This note documents a single T cell receptor beta chain sequence. Original processing methods: Nucleated cell counts were estimated from reference gene primer amplification. Only in-frame clones appear in the TCRdb table, and some are missing; sequencing was by immunoSEQ multiplex PCR. The DNA was the basis for D and trimming; V, J and clone size are from that table. This table holds 300,000 to 350,000 clones, roughly 86% found once. The data derive from a study of blood T cell repertoires in COVID-19. Whole-study context: The United States, Italy and Spain provided the acute and convalescent COVID-19 samples.

The specimen was peripheral blood. The source of this sequence is a man aged 25 to 45 with COVID-19, enrolled during active disease.

The DNA for the CDR3 is TGTGCCTGGAGACTTACAGGGTCTCCTGGCTACACCTTC. It translates to CAWRLTGSPGYTF. The chain is built from TRBV30 and TRBJ1-2; D is perhaps TRBD1 (6 bases). CDR1 and CDR2 from the germline V gene are GTSNPN and SVGIG (reference sequence). There are 13 residues in the CDR3. Trimming removed 3 bases from V and 7 bases from J, with 15 bases in between.